These T cell receptor beta chains were read from a single sample in a study of cytomegalovirus exposure and HLA in healthy donors. Profiled with immunoSEQ multiplex PCR; TCRdb holds only in-frame clones, not every one. The data hold around 120,000 clones, with roughly three quarters observed a single time. Sequenced: PBMCs. The origin of the receptors is a man aged 35 to 55 in good health and CMV-seropositive. The CDR3 runs from the conserved cysteine through the conserved F or W. D genes are given only for firm matches. Not every row has a clone size; where given, it reads once, few, many or a size class.

d_gene: .; v_gene: TRBV7-2; j_gene: TRBJ1-5; abundance: .; CDR3aa: CASSSNSGNQPQHF; CDR3nt: TGTGCCAGCAGCTCAAATAGCGGCAATCAGCCCCAGCATTTT
d_gene: TRBD1; v_gene: TRBV7-9; j_gene: TRBJ2-2; abundance: .; CDR3aa: CASRRGAGQGRTGELFF; CDR3nt: TGTGCCAGCAGGAGGGGGGCGGGACAGGGCCGCACCGGGGAGCTGTTTTTT
d_gene: TRBD1; v_gene: TRBV30; j_gene: TRBJ2-7; abundance: few; CDR3aa: CAWGRGPYEQYF; CDR3nt: TGTGCCTGGGGAAGGGGGCCCTACGAGCAGTACTTC
d_gene: .; v_gene: TRBV27; j_gene: TRBJ1-2; abundance: .; CDR3aa: CASSRVRGNYGYTF; CDR3nt: TGTGCCAGCAGTAGGGTGCGGGGAAACTATGGCTACACCTTC
d_gene: TRBD1; v_gene: TRBV5-1; j_gene: TRBJ2-1; abundance: .; CDR3aa: CASSLGDRGTYNEQFF; CDR3nt: TGCGCCAGCAGCTTGGGGGACAGGGGCACCTACAATGAGCAGTTCTTC
d_gene: .; v_gene: TRBV4-2; j_gene: TRBJ1-1; abundance: few; CDR3aa: CASSQLSSNEAFF; CDR3nt: TGTGCCAGCAGCCAGTTGTCCAGTAATGAAGCTTTCTTT
d_gene: .; v_gene: TRBV5-1; j_gene: TRBJ2-2; abundance: once; CDR3aa: CASSLAGGINTGELFF; CDR3nt: TGCGCCAGCAGCTTGGCGGGCGGGATAAACACCGGGGAGCTGTTTTTT
d_gene: .; v_gene: TRBV9; j_gene: TRBJ2-2; abundance: .; CDR3aa: CASSAGTLNTGELFF; CDR3nt: TGTGCCAGCAGCGCCGGGACTTTGAACACCGGGGAGCTGTTTTTT
d_gene: TRBD2; v_gene: TRBV15; j_gene: TRBJ2-1; abundance: once; CDR3aa: CATSMLGGTSGINEQFF; CDR3nt: TGTGCCACCAGCATGTTAGGGGGGACTAGCGGGATCAATGAGCAGTTCTTC
d_gene: .; v_gene: TRBV2; j_gene: TRBJ2-7; abundance: .; CDR3aa: CASSIEHEQYF; CDR3nt: TGTGCCAGCAGTATCGAGCACGAGCAGTACTTC
d_gene: .; v_gene: TRBV2; j_gene: TRBJ1-2; abundance: few; CDR3aa: CASSEAKEYGYTF; CDR3nt: TGTGCCAGCAGTGAAGCGAAAGAGTATGGCTACACCTTC
d_gene: .; v_gene: TRBV25-1; j_gene: TRBJ2-5; abundance: .; CDR3aa: CASRKETSQETQYF; CDR3nt: TGTGCCAGCAGAAAAGAGACAAGCCAAGAGACCCAGTACTTC
d_gene: TRBD1; v_gene: TRBV19; j_gene: TRBJ1-1; abundance: .; CDR3aa: CATTGGGNTEAFF; CDR3nt: TGTGCCACCACAGGGGGCGGGAACACTGAAGCTTTCTTT
d_gene: .; v_gene: TRBV2; j_gene: TRBJ2-2; abundance: few; CDR3aa: CASTPLGSNTGELFF; CDR3nt: TGTGCCAGCACCCCTCTGGGCTCGAACACCGGGGAGCTGTTTTTT
d_gene: TRBD1; v_gene: TRBV11-2; j_gene: TRBJ1-1; abundance: .; CDR3aa: CASSLVGGADTEAFF; CDR3nt: TGTGCCAGCAGCTTAGTAGGGGGCGCAGACACTGAAGCTTTCTTT